This T cell receptor beta chain was observed in a study of human T cells and chemical hapten exposure (dated by TCRdb to about 2021). With respect to the entire study: For sensitization, 2% DPC in acetone was applied to an approximately 2 cm by approximately 2 cm area of upper inner arm skin. The libraries were sequenced as a pool, and the TCR yield per sample differed mostly because of small variations in library volumes within the pool. In alopecia patients, the study followed how the peripheral blood TCR repertoire changed in vivo over primary and secondary sensitization to diphenylcyclopropenone (DPC), a hapten. Most of the patients in the cohort were female, and the cohort covered alopecia areata with under or over 50% scalp involvement, alopecia totalis and alopecia universalis. Patient blood was sampled pre-sensitization (week 0) and at 2, 6 and about 24 weeks after DPC sensitization. For TCR sequencing, blood came from about 29 alopecia patients at anywhere from one to four time points (pre-sensitization, 2, 6 and 24 weeks). Patients additionally received weekly therapeutic DPC doses to the scalp throughout the approximately 22-week study period. Patch tests used Finn chambers with 0.01% DPC on the upper back, scored after 6 days by International Contact Dermatitis Research Group standards.

V and J are truncated by 6 bases and 10 bases respectively, leaving an intervening sequence of 26 bases. In the germline V gene, CDR1 corresponds to SNHLY and CDR2 to FYNNEI. The CDR3 contains 16 residues, cysteine and phenylalanine counted. The kept DNA is CDR3 alone, 48 bases in frame from the first base. Overall study outcomes, separate from this receptor: Patch test score was positively correlated with the number of PT1 expanded TCRs, with significance at thresholds 8, 16 and 32 but not at 4. DPC sensitization did not change how many TCRs were above 1 in 1000 frequency, and no evidence was found of alterations in global repertoire structure. Because every patient had alopecia, a presumed autoimmune disease, the patients' immune response might differ from that of healthy individuals. Expanded TCRs formed significantly more large CDR3 similarity clusters than pre-sensitization or healthy control sets, consistent with antigen-driven responses. After repeated subsampling, changes were observed in the strength of the expansion versus patch-test correlation and in the threshold at which the correlation became significant.

Library preparation used RACE. The sequencer was a NextSeq 500. During library preparation, unique molecular identifiers were attached to individual cDNA molecules so that TCRs could be counted in a quantitative, reproducible way. Both TCR alpha and TCR beta chains were sequenced from each blood RNA sample. In the paper's pipeline: Samples had a median of about 96,000 TCRs, with a range from about 23,224 to 700,000. V, J and CDR3 annotation of the TCR reads was performed with the Decombinator software suite. Every sample was subsampled to the same number of TCRs (28,000) for the PS versus PT1 abundance plots. TCRs were defined as expanded if absent before sensitization and observed at least eight times at the 2-week time point. TCRdb passed the public sequencing reads through fastp at Q25 and MiXCR, retaining productive beta sequences. Rows with a matching CDR3 protein are joined into one entry that keeps the most common DNA and genes. These V and J calls are TCRdb output, not the study's own analysis. The sample yields over 300,000 distinct CDR3 sequences; around 5.5% were counted once. Clones ranked in the top ten supply about 2.5% of the sample.

In the paper's terms, the time point label means: pre-sensitization, week 0. According to the study, the label for this sample's treatment or condition signals: therapeutic diphenylcyclopropenone sensitization with weekly scalp DPC. Blood at each patch-test visit was drawn before the patch test was applied. To be eligible, patients had to be aged 18 to 70, diagnosed with alopecia and judged suitable for DPC therapy, while pregnant patients were excluded. Total RNA was extracted from unfractionated whole blood that had been collected in Tempus Blood RNA tubes. This clonotype was seen ten or more times. Its recognized antigen is unknown. No base qualities exist here, and no much larger clone lies one base off it.

Sequenced material: whole blood, taken in connection with sensitization to the hapten diphenylcyclopropenone (DPC). In this chain, TRBV2 is recombined with TRBJ2-3; the D gene lacks a confident call. The sequence derives from a woman aged 45-59 years with alopecia areata. Some clones in this sample may be carry-over from other donors' samples. The nucleotides are TGTGCCAGCAGCTCTTTTTCCGGGTTACCAAGTCCTCCGCAGTATTTT. Its product reads: CASSSFSGLPSPPQYF.